The T cell receptor beta chain under discussion was sequenced for a study of OX40 agonist ivuxolimab in advanced cancers. Broader study findings: On average, CD8+ T cells showed a greater number of expanded clones than CD4+.

Sequencing used immunoSEQ multiplex PCR; TCRdb keeps in-frame clones, though not all of them. Counted here are some 80,000 clones, 70% to 90% occurring once; the ten biggest clones make up 0.72%. V lost 2 bases and J lost 5, with 16 bases in between. The V gene's germline CDR1 is GTSNPN and CDR2 SVGIG (reference sequence). CDR3 size: 15 residues. Points on this clone: Its specificity is not known.

The TCR sequence derives from an adult with an advanced solid tumor such as melanoma, head and neck, liver or kidney cancer. V usage is TRBV30 and J usage is TRBJ1-3, with D uncertain. The sample was CD4+ or CD8+ T cells sorted from blood, taken in a trial of the OX40 agonist ivuxolimab. The CDR3 DNA is TGTGCCTGGAGTAGGCTAAGAGGGTTTAGAAACACCATATATTTT. Residues: CAWSRLRGFRNTIYF.